The rows below give T cell receptor beta chains drawn from one sample of a study of T cell repertoires in cytomegalovirus infection. Their specific antigens are unknown. MiXCR, applied by TCRdb to the reads, yields one record per CDR3 protein. The sample consists of just under 500,000 distinct CDR3 sequences, 33% of them appearing once. The sample was cultured PBMCs, taken from culture after CMV antigen stimulation. Receptors were obtained from a human donor in good health (CMV status not recorded). Some clones in this sample may be carry-over from other donors' samples. Both conserved end residues are part of each CDR3. The D gene is left open where the match is weak. Some rows have no size entry. The others give once, few or many, or a class for an expanded clone.

abundance | d_gene | j_gene | v_gene | CDR3nt | CDR3aa
. | . | TRBJ1-3 | TRBV7-2 | TGTGCCAGCAGCCCGTCCGCCGGGCCAGGCGTTGGAAACACCATATATTTT | CASSPSAGPGVGNTIYF
. | TRBD2 | TRBJ2-3 | TRBV6-1 | TGTGCCAGCTCCCCCCACGGGAGGGAACCCACAGATACGCAGTATTTT | CASSPHGREPTDTQYF
. | . | TRBJ2-7 | TRBV12-3/TRBV12-4 | TGTGCCAGCAGGTCGGATTCCTACGAGCAGTACTTC | CASRSDSYEQYF
few | . | TRBJ2-3 | TRBV7-2 | TGTGCCAGCAGCTTCCGGTTCCACACAGATACGCAGTATTTT | CASSFRFHTDTQYF
. | TRBD2 | TRBJ2-3 | TRBV6-5 | TGTGCCAGCAGTGCGCGCACTAGCGGGAGAGTACAGGCAGATACGCAGTATTTT | CASSARTSGRVQADTQYF
. | TRBD1 | TRBJ1-4 | TRBV6-5 | TGTGCCAGCACGGGACAGCCTAATGAAAAACTGTTTTTT | CASTGQPNEKLFF
. | TRBD2 | TRBJ2-2 | TRBV10-3 | TGTGCCATCAGTGAGTCCTCTCCGGCTAGCGGGAACACCGGGGAGCTGTTTTTT | CAISESSPASGNTGELFF
few | . | TRBJ2-3 | TRBV11-2 | TGTGCCAGCAGCTCTACCCCTAGCACAGATACGCAGTATTTT | CASSSTPSTDTQYF
. | . | TRBJ2-2 | TRBV19 | TGTGCCAGTAATTTAGCCGCCGTCAACACCGGGGAGCTGTTTTTT | CASNLAAVNTGELFF
. | . | TRBJ2-5 | TRBV12-3/TRBV12-4 | TGTGCCAGCAGTGATGGGACCAAGCAAGAGACCCAGTACTTC | CASSDGTKQETQYF
few | TRBD1 | TRBJ2-5 | TRBV4-2 | TGTGCCAGCAGCCAAGCCAGGGGGCTAGAGACCCAGTACTTC | CASSQARGLETQYF
. | TRBD2 | TRBJ2-5 | TRBV5-4 | TGTGCCAGCAGCCCTACGGGACTAGCGGGAGTTGAAGAGACCCAGTACTTC | CASSPTGLAGVEETQYF
. | TRBD2 | TRBJ2-3 | TRBV12-5 | TGTGCTAGTGGCTCTAGCGGAAGAATGACAGATACGCAGTATTTT | CASGSSGRMTDTQYF
. | TRBD2 | TRBJ2-2 | TRBV4-2 | TGTGCCAGCAGCCAAGTATTGGGCGGGACTAGCCCCTGGAACACCGGGGAGCTGTTTTTT | CASSQVLGGTSPWNTGELFF
many | . | TRBJ2-1 | TRBV7-8 | TGTGCCAGCAGCGGAGGACAGAGCTCCTACAATGAGCAGTTCTTC | CASSGGQSSYNEQFF
. | TRBD2 | TRBJ2-7 | TRBV7-2 | TGTGCCACCAGAAAACTGGGGACTAGGGCTGACTACGAGCAGTACTTC | CATRKLGTRADYEQYF
few | TRBD2 | TRBJ2-1 | TRBV6-8 | TGTGCCAGCAGCCTAAGGACTAGCGGGATCAATGAGCAGTTCTTC | CASSLRTSGINEQFF
few | TRBD2 | TRBJ2-3 | TRBV4-2 | TGTGCCAGCAGCCAAGTAAACGGGAGGGCCACAGATACGCAGTATTTT | CASSQVNGRATDTQYF
few | . | TRBJ2-3 | TRBV20-1 | TGCAGTGCTAGAGGGAGTAGCGGTCAGTTGGATACGCAGTATTTT | CSARGSSGQLDTQYF
. | TRBD2 | TRBJ2-7 | TRBV7-2 | TGTGCCAGCAGCTTAGTTCAGCGGGGCTACGAGCAGTACTTC | CASSLVQRGYEQYF
. | TRBD1 | TRBJ1-2 | TRBV19 | TGTGCCAGTAGTCCACAGACAGGGCGAGCTAACTATGGCTACACCTTC | CASSPQTGRANYGYTF
. | TRBD2 | TRBJ2-1 | TRBV7-9 | TGTGCCAGCAGCTGGACTAGCGAGAGCTCCTACAATGAGCAGTTCTTC | CASSWTSESSYNEQFF
. | . | TRBJ2-5 | TRBV5-1 | TGCGCCAGCAGCATATTGTTAATGGCAGGGGAAGAGACCCAGTACTTC | CASSILLMAGEETQYF
few | . | TRBJ1-5 | TRBV4-3 | TGCGCCAGCAGCCAAGATATCTTAACTTGGGATCAGCCCCAGCATTTT | CASSQDILTWDQPQHF
. | . | TRBJ2-7 | TRBV28 | TGTGCCAGCAGTTTTTGGGGGCCCGACGAGCAGTACTTC | CASSFWGPDEQYF
many | . | TRBJ1-5 | TRBV7-2 | TGTGCCAGCAGCTTAAGGGGAGGGCTTAATCAGCCCCAGCATTTT | CASSLRGGLNQPQHF
. | . | TRBJ2-5 | TRBV19 | TGTGCCAGTAGTTGGTCTCAGACCCAGTACTTC | CASSWSQTQYF
many | . | TRBJ1-1 | TRBV12-3/TRBV12-4 | TGTGCCAGCACCACGACAGGGAACACTGAAGCTTTCTTT | CASTTTGNTEAFF
few | . | TRBJ1-5 | TRBV7-2 | TGTGCCAGCAGCACCGCCCCGGAAGTAAGGCCCCAGCATTTT | CASSTAPEVRPQHF
many | . | TRBJ2-2 | TRBV11-3 | TGTGCCAGCAGCTTAGGGGTCGGGGAGCTGTTTTTT | CASSLGVGELFF
. | TRBD1 | TRBJ1-2 | TRBV20-1 | TGCAGTGCTTCCCCCATGGGGCAGGGGGCATTGGGCTATGGCTACACCTTC | CSASPMGQGALGYGYTF
few | TRBD1 | TRBJ1-5 | TRBV28 | TGTGCCAGCAGTAGGTCCGGGACAGGCCTCAATCAGCCCCAGCATTTT | CASSRSGTGLNQPQHF
few | . | TRBJ2-3 | TRBV10-3 | TGTGCCATCAGTGAAACGGGAGAGGGTGATACGCAGTATTTT | CAISETGEGDTQYF
. | . | TRBJ1-5 | TRBV24-1 | TGTGCCACCGGGGTATCCGGGAATCAGCCCCAGCATTTT | CATGVSGNQPQHF
many | . | TRBJ1-5 | TRBV7-2 | TGTGCCAGCAGCTTAGTGGCTTCAGGGTTGAATCAGCCCCAGCATTTT | CASSLVASGLNQPQHF
. | TRBD1 | TRBJ1-2 | TRBV27 | TGTGCCAGCAGTCCCCACAGGGGTTCAGGCTACACCTTC | CASSPHRGSGYTF
. | . | TRBJ2-5 | TRBV7-9 | TGTGCCAGCAGCGACTCGGGGGTACCGATCGAAGAGACCCAGTACTTC | CASSDSGVPIEETQYF
few | TRBD1 | TRBJ1-1 | TRBV18 | TGTGCCAGCTCACCGGCGGGACAGGGAACGGGTGAAGCTTTCTTT | CASSPAGQGTGEAFF
. | . | TRBJ1-5 | TRBV10-3 | TGTGCCATCAGGGAGGCGGGTCGCGACAATCAGCCCCAGCATTTT | CAIREAGRDNQPQHF
few | TRBD1 | TRBJ2-1 | TRBV7-2 | TGTGCCAGCAGCTTAGGAGGGACAGTTAACAATGAGCAGTTCTTC | CASSLGGTVNNEQFF
few | TRBD1 | TRBJ1-2 | TRBV7-8 | TGTGCCAGCAGCTTAGAGGGACAGCCTTTCTATGGCTACACCTTC | CASSLEGQPFYGYTF
. | . | TRBJ1-1 | TRBV19 | TGTGCCAGTATCTACGGGAACGCTGAAGCTTTCTTT | CASIYGNAEAFF
. | . | TRBJ1-1 | TRBV4-1 | TGCGCCAGCAGCCAAGATAAGAGGGGGTGGACTGAAGCTTTCTTT | CASSQDKRGWTEAFF
many | TRBD2 | TRBJ2-1 | TRBV7-2 | TGTGCCAGCAGCTTGCAGGGGACTAGGAGGTACAATGAGCAGTTCTTC | CASSLQGTRRYNEQFF
few | TRBD2 | TRBJ2-1 | TRBV6-6 | TGTGCCAGCAGTTACCCTGGGACTAGCGGGAGCCCTGAGCAGTTCTTC | CASSYPGTSGSPEQFF
many | TRBD1 | TRBJ1-4 | TRBV7-2 | TGTGCCAGCAGCATGCCGTTCGGACAGGGAGAAAAACTGTTTTTT | CASSMPFGQGEKLFF
few | . | TRBJ1-3 | TRBV7-9 | TGTGCCAGCAGCGGGCCGGGGAGGGCCTCTGGAAACACCATATATTTT | CASSGPGRASGNTIYF
many | . | TRBJ2-3 | TRBV7-2 | TGTGCCAGCAGCTCCACGGGCCCTGCCCCGGCCGATACGCAGTATTTT | CASSSTGPAPADTQYF
. | TRBD2 | TRBJ2-7 | TRBV7-9 | TGTGCCAGCAGCCATAAGACTAGCCTTACCTACGAGCAGTACTTC | CASSHKTSLTYEQYF
few | TRBD1 | TRBJ2-4 | TRBV6-6 | TGTGCCAGCACCGGACAGGGGAACATTCAGTACTTC | CASTGQGNIQYF
. | TRBD1 | TRBJ1-5 | TRBV4-3 | TGCGCCAGCAGCCAAGAAGAGGGGGCAGGTCAGCCCCAGCATTTT | CASSQEEGAGQPQHF
. | . | TRBJ2-2 | TRBV6-2/TRBV6-3 | TGTGCCAGCAGAGAACGGACAGCCAACACCGGGGAGCTGTTTTTT | CASRERTANTGELFF
. | . | TRBJ2-4 | TRBV19 | TGTGCCAGTAGAAGGGACCCCGGGGCCAAAAACATTCAGTACTTC | CASRRDPGAKNIQYF
many | TRBD1 | TRBJ1-2 | TRBV7-8 | TGTGCCAGCAGCTCCGGGACAGGGGGAAATAACTATGGCTACACCTTC | CASSSGTGGNNYGYTF
. | TRBD1 | TRBJ2-3 | TRBV12-3/TRBV12-4 | TGTGCCAGCAGTACTTTTGGACAGGGGGCGAACCAAGATACGCAGTATTTT | CASSTFGQGANQDTQYF
. | TRBD1 | TRBJ1-4 | TRBV19 | TGTGCCAGCATGGACAGGGAATATGAAAAACTGTTTTTT | CASMDREYEKLFF
. | TRBD2 | TRBJ2-7 | TRBV7-2 | TGTGCCAGCAGCTTAGGCAGGAGCGGGGGAGTCTACGAGCAGTACTTC | CASSLGRSGGVYEQYF
few | TRBD2 | TRBJ2-5 | TRBV7-3 | TGTGCCAGCAGCTTATCGGGAGGCCACCAAGAGACCCAGTACTTC | CASSLSGGHQETQYF
many | TRBD1 | TRBJ1-5 | TRBV7-2 | TGTGCCAGCAGCCGACAGGGGACTAGCAATCAGCCCCAGCATTTT | CASSRQGTSNQPQHF